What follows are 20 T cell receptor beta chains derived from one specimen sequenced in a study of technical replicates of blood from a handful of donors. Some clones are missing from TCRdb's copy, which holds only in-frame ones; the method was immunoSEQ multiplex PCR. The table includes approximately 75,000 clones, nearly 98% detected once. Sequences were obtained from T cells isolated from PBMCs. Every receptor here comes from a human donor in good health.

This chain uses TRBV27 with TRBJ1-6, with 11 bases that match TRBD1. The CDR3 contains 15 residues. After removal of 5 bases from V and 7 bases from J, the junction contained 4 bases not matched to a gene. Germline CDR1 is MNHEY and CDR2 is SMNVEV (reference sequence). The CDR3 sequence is CASSGGQGENSPLHF. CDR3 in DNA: TGTGCCAGCAGTGGGGGACAGGGGGAGAATTCACCCCTCCACTTT.

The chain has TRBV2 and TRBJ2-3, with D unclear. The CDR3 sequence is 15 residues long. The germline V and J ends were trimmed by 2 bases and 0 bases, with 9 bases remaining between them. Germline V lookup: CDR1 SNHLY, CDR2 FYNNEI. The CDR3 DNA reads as TGTGCCAGCAGTGAAATGCGAGCGAGCACAGATACGCAGTATTTT. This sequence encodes CASSEMRASTDTQYF.

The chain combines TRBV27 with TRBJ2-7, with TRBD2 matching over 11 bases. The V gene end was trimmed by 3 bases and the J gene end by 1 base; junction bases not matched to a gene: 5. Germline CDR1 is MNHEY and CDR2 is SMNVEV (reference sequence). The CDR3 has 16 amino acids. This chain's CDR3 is CASSLSLAGGSYEQYF. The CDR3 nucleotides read TGTGCCAGCAGTTTGTCCCTAGCGGGGGGTTCCTACGAGCAGTACTTC.

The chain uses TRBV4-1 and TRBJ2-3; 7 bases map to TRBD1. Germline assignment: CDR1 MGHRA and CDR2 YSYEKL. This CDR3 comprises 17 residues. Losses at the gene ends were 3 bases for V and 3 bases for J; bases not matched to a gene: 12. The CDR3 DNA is TGCGCCAGCAGCCATCCCCCAGGGGGACAATGGACAGATACGCAGTATTTT. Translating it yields CASSHPPGGQWTDTQYF.

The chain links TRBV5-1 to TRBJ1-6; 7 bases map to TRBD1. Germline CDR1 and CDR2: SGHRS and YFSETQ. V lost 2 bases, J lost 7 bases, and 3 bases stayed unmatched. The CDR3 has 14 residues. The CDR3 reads CASSFTGDNSPLHF. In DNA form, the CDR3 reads TGCGCCAGCAGCTTTACAGGGGACAATTCACCCCTCCACTTT. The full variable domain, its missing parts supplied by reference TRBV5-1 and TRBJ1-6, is KAGVTQTPRYLIKTRGQQVTLSCSPISGHRSVSWYQQTPGQGLQFLFEYFSETQRNKGNFPGRFSGRQFSNSRSEMNVSTLELGDSALYLCASSFTGDNSPLHFGNGTRLTVT.

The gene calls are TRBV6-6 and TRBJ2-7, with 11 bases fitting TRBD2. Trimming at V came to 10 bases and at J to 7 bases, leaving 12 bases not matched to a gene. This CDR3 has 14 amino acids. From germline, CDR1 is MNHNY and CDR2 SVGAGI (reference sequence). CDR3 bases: TGTGCCACCTTAGCGGGAGGGCCGGTTGGAGAGCAGTACTTC. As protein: CATLAGGPVGEQYF.

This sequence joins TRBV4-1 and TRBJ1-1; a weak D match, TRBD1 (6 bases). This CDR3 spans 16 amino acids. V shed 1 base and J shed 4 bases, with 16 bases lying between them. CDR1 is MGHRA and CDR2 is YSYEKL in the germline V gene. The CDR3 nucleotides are TGCGCCAGCAGCCAAGTGGTAGGGGGGGCGCGCACTGAAGCTTTCTTT. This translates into CASSQVVGGARTEAFF.

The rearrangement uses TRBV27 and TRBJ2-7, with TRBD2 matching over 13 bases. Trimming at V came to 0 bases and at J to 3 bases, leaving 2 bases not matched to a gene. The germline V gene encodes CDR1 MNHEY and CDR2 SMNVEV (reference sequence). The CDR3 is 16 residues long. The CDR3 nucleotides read TGTGCCAGCAGTTTATCCGGGACTAGCGGGGACTACGAGCAGTACTTC. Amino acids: CASSLSGTSGDYEQYF.

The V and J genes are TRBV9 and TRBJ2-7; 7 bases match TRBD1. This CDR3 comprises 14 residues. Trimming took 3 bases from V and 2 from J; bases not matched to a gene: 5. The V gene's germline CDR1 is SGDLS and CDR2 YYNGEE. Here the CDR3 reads CASSDRDRPYEQYF. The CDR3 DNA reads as TGTGCCAGCAGCGACCGGGACAGACCCTACGAGCAGTACTTC.

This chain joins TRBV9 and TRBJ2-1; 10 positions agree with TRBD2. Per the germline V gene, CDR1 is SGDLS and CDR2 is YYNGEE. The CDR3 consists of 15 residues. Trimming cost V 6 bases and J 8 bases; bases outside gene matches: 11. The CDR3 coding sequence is TGTGCCAGCAACAGTCCAGCGGGGGGGTGGGATGAGCAGTTCTTC. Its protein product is CASNSPAGGWDEQFF.

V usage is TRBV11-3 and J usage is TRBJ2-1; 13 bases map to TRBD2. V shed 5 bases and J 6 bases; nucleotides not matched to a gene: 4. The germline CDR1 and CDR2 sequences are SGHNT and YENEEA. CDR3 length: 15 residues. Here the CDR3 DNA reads TGTGCCAGCAGCCCTACTAGCGGGGGGGTCAATGAGCAGTTCTTC. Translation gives CASSPTSGGVNEQFF.

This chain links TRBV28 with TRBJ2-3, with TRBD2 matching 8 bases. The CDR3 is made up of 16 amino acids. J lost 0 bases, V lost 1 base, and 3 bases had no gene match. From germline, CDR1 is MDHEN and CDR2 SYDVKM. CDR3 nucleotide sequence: TGTGCCAGCAGTTTATCTAGCGGGTTCAGCACAGATACGCAGTATTTT. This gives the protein CASSLSSGFSTDTQYF.

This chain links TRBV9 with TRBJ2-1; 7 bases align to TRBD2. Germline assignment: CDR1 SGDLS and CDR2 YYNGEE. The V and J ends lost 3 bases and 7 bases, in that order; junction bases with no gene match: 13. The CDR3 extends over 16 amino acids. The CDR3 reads CASSAIPGLVLNEQFF. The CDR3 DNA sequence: TGTGCCAGCAGCGCAATCCCAGGACTAGTTTTGAATGAGCAGTTCTTC.

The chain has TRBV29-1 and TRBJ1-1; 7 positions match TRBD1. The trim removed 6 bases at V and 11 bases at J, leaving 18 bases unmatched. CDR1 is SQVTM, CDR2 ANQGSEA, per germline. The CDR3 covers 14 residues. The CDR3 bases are TGCAGCGTAGCACCTGGACAGGCGGGCCCTGCCGCTTTCTTT. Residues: CSVAPGQAGPAAFF.

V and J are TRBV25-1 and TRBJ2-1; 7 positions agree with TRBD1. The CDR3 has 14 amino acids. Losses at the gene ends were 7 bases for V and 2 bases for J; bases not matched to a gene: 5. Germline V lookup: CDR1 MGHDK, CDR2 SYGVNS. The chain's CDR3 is CASTRQGPYNEQFF. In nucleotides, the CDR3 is TGTGCCAGCACACGACAGGGTCCCTACAATGAGCAGTTCTTC.

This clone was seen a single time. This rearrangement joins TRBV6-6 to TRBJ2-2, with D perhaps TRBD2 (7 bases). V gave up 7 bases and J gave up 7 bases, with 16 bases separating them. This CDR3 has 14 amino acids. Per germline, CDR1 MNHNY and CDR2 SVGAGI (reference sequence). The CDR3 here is CASKRGGRFGELFF. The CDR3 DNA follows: TGTGCCAGCAAGAGGGGGGGGCGGTTCGGGGAGCTGTTTTTT.

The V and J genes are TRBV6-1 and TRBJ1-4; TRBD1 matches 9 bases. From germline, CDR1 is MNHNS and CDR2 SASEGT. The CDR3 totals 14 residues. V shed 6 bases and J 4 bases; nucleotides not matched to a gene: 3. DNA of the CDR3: TGTGCCAGCAGGGTGACAGGGGGTAATGAAAAACTGTTTTTT. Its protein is CASRVTGGNEKLFF.

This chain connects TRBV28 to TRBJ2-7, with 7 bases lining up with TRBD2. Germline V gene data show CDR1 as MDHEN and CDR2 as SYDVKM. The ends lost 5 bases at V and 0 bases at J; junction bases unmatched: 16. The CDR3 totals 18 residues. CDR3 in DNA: TGTGCCAGCAGTCTACCCCCTAGTGGGCTAGCGGCCTCCTACGAGCAGTACTTC. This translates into CASSLPPSGLAASYEQYF.

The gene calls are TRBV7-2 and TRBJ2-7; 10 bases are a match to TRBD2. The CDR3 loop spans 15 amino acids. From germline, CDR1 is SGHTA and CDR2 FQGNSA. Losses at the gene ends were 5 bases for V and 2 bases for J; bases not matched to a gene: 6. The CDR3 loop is CASSPGLAVTYEQYF. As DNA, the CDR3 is TGTGCCAGCAGCCCTGGACTAGCGGTTACCTACGAGCAGTACTTC. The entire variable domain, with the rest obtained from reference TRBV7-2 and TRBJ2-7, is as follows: GAGVSQSPSNKVTEKGKDVELRCDPISGHTALYWYRQSLGQGLEFLIYFQGNSAPDKSGLPSDRFSAERTGGSVSTLTIQRTQQEDSAVYLCASSPGLAVTYEQYFGPGTRLTVT.

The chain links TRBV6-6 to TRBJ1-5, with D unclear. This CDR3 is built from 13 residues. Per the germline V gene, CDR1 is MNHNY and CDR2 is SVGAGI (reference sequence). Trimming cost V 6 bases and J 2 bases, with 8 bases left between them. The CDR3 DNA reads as TGTGCCAGCAGACGAGTCCGCAATCAGCCCCAGCATTTT. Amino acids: CASRRVRNQPQHF.